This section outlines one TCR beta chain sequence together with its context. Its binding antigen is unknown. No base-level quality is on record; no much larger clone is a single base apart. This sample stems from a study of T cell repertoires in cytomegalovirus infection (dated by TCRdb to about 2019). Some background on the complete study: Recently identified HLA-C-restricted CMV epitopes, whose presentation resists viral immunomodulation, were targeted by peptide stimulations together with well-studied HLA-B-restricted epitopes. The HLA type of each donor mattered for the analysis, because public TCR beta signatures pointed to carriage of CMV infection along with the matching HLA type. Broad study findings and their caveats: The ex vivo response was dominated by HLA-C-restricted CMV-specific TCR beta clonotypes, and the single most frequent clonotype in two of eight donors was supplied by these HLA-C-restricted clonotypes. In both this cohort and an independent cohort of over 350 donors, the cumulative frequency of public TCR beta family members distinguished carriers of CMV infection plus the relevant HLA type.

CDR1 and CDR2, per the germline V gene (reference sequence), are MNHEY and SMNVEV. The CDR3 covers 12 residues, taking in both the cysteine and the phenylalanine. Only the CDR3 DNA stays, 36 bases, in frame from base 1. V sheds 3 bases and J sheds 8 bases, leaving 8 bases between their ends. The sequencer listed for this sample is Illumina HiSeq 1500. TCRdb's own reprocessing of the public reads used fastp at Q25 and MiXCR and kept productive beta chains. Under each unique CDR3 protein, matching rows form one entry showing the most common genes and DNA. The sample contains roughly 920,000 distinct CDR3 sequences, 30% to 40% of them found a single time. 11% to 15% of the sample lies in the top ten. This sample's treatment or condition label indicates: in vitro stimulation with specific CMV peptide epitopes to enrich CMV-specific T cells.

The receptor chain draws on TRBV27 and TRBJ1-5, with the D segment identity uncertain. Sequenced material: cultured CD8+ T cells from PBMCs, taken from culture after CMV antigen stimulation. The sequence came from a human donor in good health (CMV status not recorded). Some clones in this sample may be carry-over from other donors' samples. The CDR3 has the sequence CASSFVGKPQHF. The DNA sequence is TGTGCCAGCAGTTTTGTGGGGAAGCCCCAGCATTTT.